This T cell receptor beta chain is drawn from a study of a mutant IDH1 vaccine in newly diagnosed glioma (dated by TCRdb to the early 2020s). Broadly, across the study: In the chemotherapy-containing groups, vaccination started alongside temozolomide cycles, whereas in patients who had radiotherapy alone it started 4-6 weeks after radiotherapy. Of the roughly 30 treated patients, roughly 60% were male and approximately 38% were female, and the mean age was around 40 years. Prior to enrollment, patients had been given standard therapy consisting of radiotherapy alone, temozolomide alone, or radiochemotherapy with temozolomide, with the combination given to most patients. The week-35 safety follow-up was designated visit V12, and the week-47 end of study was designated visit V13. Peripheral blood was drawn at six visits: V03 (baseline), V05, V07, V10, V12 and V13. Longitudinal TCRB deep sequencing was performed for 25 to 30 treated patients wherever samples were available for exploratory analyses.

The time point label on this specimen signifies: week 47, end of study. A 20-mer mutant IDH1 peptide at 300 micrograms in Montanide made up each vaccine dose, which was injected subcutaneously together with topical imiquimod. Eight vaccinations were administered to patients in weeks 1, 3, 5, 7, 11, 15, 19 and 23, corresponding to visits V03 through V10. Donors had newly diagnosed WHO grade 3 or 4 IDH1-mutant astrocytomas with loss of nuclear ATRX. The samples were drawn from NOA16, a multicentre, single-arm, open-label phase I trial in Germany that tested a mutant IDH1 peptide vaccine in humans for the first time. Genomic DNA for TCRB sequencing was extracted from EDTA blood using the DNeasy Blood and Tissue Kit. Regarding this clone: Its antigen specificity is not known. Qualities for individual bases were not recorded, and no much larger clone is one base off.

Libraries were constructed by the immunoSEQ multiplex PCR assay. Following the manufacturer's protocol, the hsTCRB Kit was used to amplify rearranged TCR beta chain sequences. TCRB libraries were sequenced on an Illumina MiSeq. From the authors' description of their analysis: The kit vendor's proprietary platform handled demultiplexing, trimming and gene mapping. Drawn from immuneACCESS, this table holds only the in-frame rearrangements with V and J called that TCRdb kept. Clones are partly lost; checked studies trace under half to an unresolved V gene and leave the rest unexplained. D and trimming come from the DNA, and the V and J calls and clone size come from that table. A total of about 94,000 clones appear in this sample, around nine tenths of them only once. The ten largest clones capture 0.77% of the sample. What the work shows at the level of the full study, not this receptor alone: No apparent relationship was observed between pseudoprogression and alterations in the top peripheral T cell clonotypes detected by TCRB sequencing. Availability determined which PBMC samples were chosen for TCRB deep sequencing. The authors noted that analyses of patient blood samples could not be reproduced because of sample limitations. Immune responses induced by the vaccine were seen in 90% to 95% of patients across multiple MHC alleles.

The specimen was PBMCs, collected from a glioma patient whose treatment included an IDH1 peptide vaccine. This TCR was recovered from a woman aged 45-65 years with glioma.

The sequenced DNA is TGCGCCAGCAGCTTGTCGGCTCCGGAGTTCAACACTGAAGCTTTCTTT. This encodes CASSLSAPEFNTEAFF. Here the chain combines TRBV5-1 and TRBJ1-1; the D gene lacks a confident call. The germline V gene yields SGHRS for CDR1 and YFSETQ for CDR2. V is clipped by 1 base and J by 2 bases, and the sequence between their germline boundaries is 15 bases long. Including cysteine and phenylalanine, the CDR3 has 16 amino acids. Only the CDR3 portion is preserved as DNA: 48 bases, with reading frame beginning at the first base.